The clone carrying this T cell receptor (beta chain) turned up a few times. What it recognizes is unknown. Between the trimmed V and J ends, which lost 7 bases and 3 bases, there was a span of 9 bases. The CDR3 length is 11 residues. The V gene's germline CDR1 is DFQATT and CDR2 SNEGSKA (reference sequence). This record belongs to a study of vaccination and CD4 T cells after COVID-19. On the study more broadly: The convalescent population consisted of six males and four females, two of whom were of Hispanic ethnicity. Cultures that served as controls received a CEFX pool, an HIV-1 Nef pool, or no peptide.

Stated treatment: roughly 10-day PBMC culture with coronavirus spike peptide pools or control peptides (ViraFEST assay). ViraFEST sequenced TCRs after peptide-pool expansion of antigen-specific T cells. The Oncomine TCR Beta short-read assay was what sequenced the DNA obtained from cultured CD4+ T cells. TCRdb independently ran MiXCR on the PCR reads; one entry per CDR3 protein. The sample has almost 20,000 distinct CDR3 sequences; more than 45% are singletons. The V and J genes are TRBV20-1 and TRBJ1-2, with D tentatively TRBD1 (6 bases). The material sequenced was CD4+ T cells from blood, cultured in vitro, taken after SARS-CoV-2 vaccination. This TCR was recovered from a human donor who had recovered from COVID-19. CDR3: CSGRGDYGYTF. The CDR3 nucleotides read TGCAGTGGGAGGGGGGACTATGGCTACACCTTC.